A single sample gave rise to the 5 T cell receptor beta chains below, sequenced in a study of T cell repertoires in cytomegalovirus infection. TCRdb itself ran the reads through MiXCR, one entry per CDR3 protein. The top ten clones hold 3.5% to 4.5% of a sample with under 350,000 distinct CDR3 sequences, more than 8% of them seen once. Material for sequencing was PBMCs. These receptor sequences come from a human donor in good health (CMV status not recorded). Some clones in this sample may be carry-over from other donors' samples.

This clonotype appeared many times. The genes are TRBV7-3 and TRBJ2-1, with 7 positions matching TRBD2. The CDR3 spans 15 residues. V lost 5 bases to trimming and J lost 7 bases; unmatched junction nucleotides: 11. Germline-derived CDR1 and CDR2 are SGHTA and FQGTGA. The CDR3 sequence: CASSQTSSSGNEQFF. The CDR3 region has the DNA TGTGCCAGCAGCCAGACTAGCTCCTCGGGGAATGAGCAGTTCTTC.

This clonotype was picked up many times. The chain recombines TRBV7-2 with TRBJ1-5, with 7 bases aligning to TRBD1. The CDR3 is 15 residues long. Germline values: CDR1 SGHTA, CDR2 FQGNSA. Trimming at V came to 5 bases and at J to 5 bases, leaving 9 bases not matched to a gene. The DNA for the CDR3 is TGTGCCAGCAGCCCTGATAGGGGGCCCCATCAGCCCCAGCATTTT. It encodes CASSPDRGPHQPQHF.

V and J are TRBV6-2 or TRBV6-3 and TRBJ2-3; D gene uncertain. V lost 0 bases to trimming and J lost 0 bases, with 7 bases between them. This CDR3 comprises 15 residues. Germline CDR1 reads MNHEY; CDR2 reads SVGEGT. As DNA, the CDR3 is TGTGCCAGCAGTTACTCGGGAATTAGCACAGATACGCAGTATTTT. It codes for CASSYSGISTDTQYF.

The genes are TRBV28 and TRBJ1-4, with D perhaps TRBD1 (6 bases). CDR1 MDHEN and CDR2 SYDVKM come from the germline V gene. V lost 6 bases, J lost 10 bases, and 18 bases lay in between. The CDR3 is 14 amino acids. CDR3 coding DNA: TGTGCCAGCAGACCCACAGGGCTCTACGTAAAACTGTTTTTT. Translating it yields CASRPTGLYVKLFF.

Ten or more counts support this clonotype. This chain connects TRBV15 to TRBJ1-1, with D possibly being TRBD1 (5 bases). The CDR3 runs to 15 residues. The V end lost 0 bases, the J end lost 1 base, and 9 bases lay between the germline ends. CDR1 is LNHNV and CDR2 is YYDKDF in the germline V gene (reference sequence). Written as DNA, the CDR3 is TGTGCCACCAGCAGAGATCTTCAGGGGAACACTGAAGCTTTCTTT. Translated: CATSRDLQGNTEAFF.